The source of this T cell receptor beta chain is a study of identical twins. The CDR3 spans 16 residues. V shed 0 bases and J 4 bases; nucleotides not matched to a gene: 5. Germline CDR1 is MGHRA and CDR2 is YSYEKL. This clonotype came up many times. A single record per CDR3 protein comes from TCRdb applying MiXCR to the 5' RACE reads. The table includes about 260,000 distinct CDR3 sequences, around 7% detected once. These same data were also listed under a study on yellow fever vaccine responses in identical twins.

This sequence joins TRBV4-1 and TRBJ2-3, with 9 bases lining up with TRBD2. Sequencing input: memory (CD45RO+) T cells sorted from blood. This receptor was obtained from a woman aged 18-29 years in good health. DNA for the CDR3: TGCGCCAGCAGCCAAGACGCAGCGGGAGGAGCAGATACGCAGTATTTT. It encodes CASSQDAAGGADTQYF.